The sample holds a few counts of the clone carrying this T cell receptor beta chain. What it binds is not known. This entry belongs to a study of immune cell composition in non-small cell lung cancer. The overall study: Lung adenocarcinoma or squamous carcinoma made up most tumours.

Using immunoSEQ multiplex PCR, the repertoire was profiled, and TCRdb retains in-frame clones only, with some absent. The sample has several hundred clones; approximately 72% are singletons. The CDR3 contains 15 residues. Germline-derived CDR1 and CDR2 are MNHNS and SASEGT. The V and J ends lost 7 bases and 4 bases respectively, with 17 bases between them. Study results and caveats: Overall clonality, unlike maximal tumour-associated clone frequency, did not predict TIL reactivity.

Normal lung was taken at the farthest possible site, at least 3 cm from tumour. Source material: non-adjacent lung tissue. The genes are TRBV6-1 and TRBJ1-5; D is undetermined. The clonotype was recovered from a human donor with non-small cell lung cancer. The CDR3 spells CASTKEREINQPQHF. The CDR3 bases are TGTGCCAGCACCAAGGAACGGGAGATAAATCAGCCCCAGCATTTT.